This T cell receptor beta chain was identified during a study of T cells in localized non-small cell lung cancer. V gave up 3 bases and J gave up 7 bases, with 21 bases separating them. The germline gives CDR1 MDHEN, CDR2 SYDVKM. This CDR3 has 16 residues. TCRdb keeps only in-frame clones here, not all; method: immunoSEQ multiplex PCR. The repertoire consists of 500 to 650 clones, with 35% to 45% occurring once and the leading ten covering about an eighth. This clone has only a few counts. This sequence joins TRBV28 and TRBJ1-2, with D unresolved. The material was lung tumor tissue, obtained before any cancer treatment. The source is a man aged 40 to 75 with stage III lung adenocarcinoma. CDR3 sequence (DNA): TGTGCCAGCAGTTTCGCTTCGCGGGGTGCGGATAGTGGCTACACCTTC. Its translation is CASSFASRGADSGYTF.